The present entry profiles one T cell receptor (beta chain) with its context. Its specificity is unknown. The use of a sample-barcoded 5' primer and a J-beta primer mix characterized a second PCR of about 7 to 12 cycles. Carrying 12 random nucleotides, a template-switch adaptor labeled each individual cDNA molecule. TCRdb passed the 5' RACE reads through MiXCR, listing each CDR3 protein once. The table lists about 750,000 distinct CDR3 sequences, roughly 50% of them singletons. The length of the CDR3 is 13 residues. CDR1 LGHNA and CDR2 YNFKEQ come from the germline V gene. Trimming removed 1 base from V and 15 bases from J; junction bases left unmatched: 8. A minimum of 6 micrograms of total RNA was extracted per sample. This entry comes from a study of blood T cells in healthy people across ages. Study-wide results and caveats: A roughly linear age-dependent decrease characterized TCR beta diversity per million T cells.

This clonotype was obtained from a man at least 80 years old in good health. Sequences were obtained from blood. The chain uses TRBV4-2 and TRBJ2-1; 8 bases are a match to TRBD2. The CDR3 nucleotides are TGTGCCAGCAGCCAAGCCCTGGGACTAGATCGGTTCTTC. This gives the protein CASSQALGLDRFF.